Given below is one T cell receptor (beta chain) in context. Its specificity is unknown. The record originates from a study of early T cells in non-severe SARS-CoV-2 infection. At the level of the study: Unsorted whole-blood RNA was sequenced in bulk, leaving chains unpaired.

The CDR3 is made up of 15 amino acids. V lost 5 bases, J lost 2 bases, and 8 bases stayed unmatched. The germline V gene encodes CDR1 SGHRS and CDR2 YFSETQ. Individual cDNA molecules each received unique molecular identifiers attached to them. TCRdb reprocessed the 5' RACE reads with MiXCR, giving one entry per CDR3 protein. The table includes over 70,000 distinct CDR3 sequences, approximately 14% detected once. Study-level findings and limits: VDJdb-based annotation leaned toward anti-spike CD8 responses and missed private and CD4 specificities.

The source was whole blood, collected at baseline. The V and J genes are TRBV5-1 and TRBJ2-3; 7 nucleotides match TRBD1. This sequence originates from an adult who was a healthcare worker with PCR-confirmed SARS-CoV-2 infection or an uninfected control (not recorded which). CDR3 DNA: TGCGCCAGCAGGAGCACAGGGGTTACCACAGATACGCAGTATTTT. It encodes CASRSTGVTTDTQYF.